The present T cell receptor (delta chain) was sequenced within a study of gamma-delta T cells after stem cell transplantation. With CATT, TCRdb re-called clones from the RT-PCR reads. This sample has approximately 3,600 delta-chain clones, with 12% found just once. This clone has only a few counts. V lost 4 bases to trimming and J lost 0 bases, with 15 bases between them. In germline, CDR1 is TSWWSYY, CDR2 QGS. CDR3 length: 16 amino acids. The material sequenced was gamma-delta T cells. The TCR was taken from a human donor. It is not recorded whose cells these are; they may come from a transplant donor. J is TRDJ1 and V is TRDV1; D gene ambiguous. CDR3 loop: CALGAPPPTNTDKLIF. CDR3 sequence (DNA): TGTGCTCTTGGGGCCCCCCCCCCGACGAACACCGATAAACTCATCTTT.